This T cell receptor beta chain was captured in a study of cytomegalovirus exposure and HLA in healthy donors. Study-wide points: A link between a missense DCLRE1C variant and TCR beta V- and J-gene trimming emerged from a later analysis. Another analysis was done later, and it associated approximately 18,000 TCR beta sequences with HLA alleles at 0.05 false discovery rate.

In the case of this clone: What it binds is not known.

This PCR relied on a set of 60 Vbeta primers and 13 Jbeta primers. Data came from immunoSEQ multiplex PCR; TCRdb stores just in-frame clones and leaves some out. The repertoire consists of some 190,000 clones, with nearly 80% occurring once and the leading ten covering about 3.1%. The germline V gene has CDR1 PRHDT and CDR2 FYEKMQ (reference sequence). The CDR3 totals 15 residues. V was shortened by 7 bases and J by 0 bases, with 13 bases between the two germline ends. This clonotype originated in a female donor in good health and CMV-seronegative. The material sequenced was PBMCs. This chain joins TRBV13 and TRBJ2-1, with D unclear. CDR3 in DNA: TGTGCCAGCACCCCGGGTCGGAGCTCCTACAATGAGCAGTTCTTC. This encodes CASTPGRSSYNEQFF.